These T cell receptor beta chains were read from a single sample in a study of T cells in Graves' hyperthyroidism and ophthalmopathy. TCRdb redid the calling of the multiplex PCR reads with MiXCR, one entry per CDR3 protein. Here the sample spans approximately 710,000 distinct CDR3 sequences, roughly 17% being singletons. The source material was blood. The receptor set was obtained from a man aged 50-59 years with Graves' hyperthyroidism. Both conserved end residues are part of each CDR3. D genes are given only for firm matches. For some rows the clone size is stated as once, few or many, or as a class when expanded; others skip it.

v_gene,j_gene,d_gene,abundance,len,CDR3aa,CDR3nt
TRBV4-1,TRBJ1-2,.,.,15,CASSQESRSGGGYTF,TGCGCCAGCAGCCAAGAGAGTCGGTCAGGAGGTGGCTACACCTTC
TRBV2,TRBJ1-5,.,many,16,CASSRRRGPGNQPQHF,TGTGCCAGCAGTCGACGGCGGGGACCAGGCAATCAGCCCCAGCATTTT
TRBV12-3/TRBV12-4,TRBJ2-1,TRBD2,many,18,CASIHRGGSSGRGNEQFF,TGTGCCAGCATCCACAGGGGGGGATCTAGCGGGAGGGGGAATGAGCAGTTCTTC
TRBV11-1,TRBJ2-1,.,many,18,CASSLYPGTEVSYNEQFF,TGTGCCAGCAGCTTATATCCGGGTACCGAGGTCTCCTACAATGAGCAGTTCTTC
TRBV30,TRBJ2-2,TRBD2,.,16,CSWSKLAETNTGELFF,TGTTCCTGGAGTAAACTAGCGGAGACGAACACCGGGGAGCTGTTTTTT
TRBV5-5,TRBJ1-1,.,many,14,CASSVHVLNTEAFF,TGTGCCAGCAGCGTCCATGTCCTGAACACTGAAGCTTTCTTT
TRBV24-1,TRBJ2-1,.,.,14,CADSGGVAYNEQFF,TGTGCCGACAGTGGCGGGGTCGCCTACAATGAGCAGTTCTTC
TRBV5-1,TRBJ2-1,TRBD2,many,17,CASSLGLAGVGYNEQFF,TGCGCCAGCAGCTTGGGCCTAGCGGGAGTTGGTTACAATGAGCAGTTCTTC
TRBV20-1,TRBJ2-1,TRBD2,few,16,CSARGTSGNIYNEQFF,TGCAGTGCTAGAGGGACTAGCGGAAATATATACAATGAGCAGTTCTTC
TRBV6-1,TRBJ2-2,TRBD1,.,19,CASSKVGVGQGRNTGELFF,TGTGCCAGCAGTAAGGTCGGGGTAGGACAGGGGAGGAACACCGGGGAGCTGTTTTTT
TRBV6-1,TRBJ2-1,.,few,15,CASSGLTGTGNEQFF,TGTGCCAGCAGTGGGCTCACAGGAACTGGCAATGAGCAGTTCTTC
TRBV18,TRBJ2-7,.,many,14,CASSPSRERYEQYF,TGTGCCAGCTCACCATCCCGGGAGCGCTACGAGCAGTACTTC
TRBV11-1,TRBJ2-5,TRBD1,.,13,CASSARGWETQYF,TGTGCCAGCAGCGCCAGGGGGTGGGAGACCCAGTACTTC
TRBV3-1,TRBJ2-1,.,.,12,CASSQEIGLRFF,TGTGCCAGCAGCCAAGAGATTGGCCTCAGGTTCTTC
TRBV20-1,TRBJ1-6,TRBD1,.,16,CSAVPLDRGRNSPLHF,TGCAGTGCCGTTCCACTGGACAGGGGACGGAATTCACCCCTCCACTTT
TRBV20-1,TRBJ1-1,TRBD1,many,15,CSAQGQDQFNTEAFF,TGCAGTGCCCAGGGACAGGATCAGTTCAACACTGAAGCTTTCTTT
TRBV7-9,TRBJ2-7,.,few,13,CASSLAGIVEQYF,TGTGCCAGCAGCTTGGCAGGGATCGTCGAGCAGTACTTC
TRBV29-1,TRBJ2-6,.,.,17,CSVEVTPPGPGANVLTF,TGCAGCGTTGAAGTGACCCCCCCGGGGCCTGGGGCCAACGTCCTGACTTTC